One sample yielded the 17 T cell receptor beta chains listed below, sequenced in a study of T-cell memory formation after mild COVID-19. TCRdb processed the 5' RACE reads anew with MiXCR; each CDR3 protein has one entry. The sample has some 180,000 distinct CDR3 sequences, roughly 18% seen once. Material for sequencing was PBMCs or a T cell subset sorted from them (not recorded which). Source of these receptors: a man aged 18 to 35 who had mild COVID-19 (a few samples of this study predate the infection). Cell type and time point are not known.

In its sample, this clonotype was seen a few times. The chain combines TRBV6-5 with TRBJ1-2, with TRBD1 matching over 7 bases. The CDR3 sequence is 14 residues long. V lost 7 bases, J lost 3 bases, and 8 bases stayed unmatched. Germline-derived CDR1 and CDR2 are MNHEY and SVGAGI. CDR3 protein: CASTRDSSDYGYTF. As DNA, the CDR3 is TGTGCCAGCACGAGGGACAGCTCTGACTATGGCTACACCTTC.

This clonotype was seen more than once but under ten times. The V and J genes are TRBV20-1 and TRBJ2-1; TRBD1 agrees at 9 bases. Losses at the gene ends were 1 base for V and 4 bases for J; bases not matched to a gene: 8. Germline CDR1 reads DFQATT; CDR2 reads SNEGSKA (reference sequence). The CDR3 has 16 amino acids. CDR3 sequence: CSARGTGDTTYNEQFF. The CDR3 DNA reads TGCAGTGCTAGAGGGACAGGGGATACGACTTACAATGAGCAGTTCTTC.

This clonotype was seen at least ten times. The rearrangement links TRBV7-2 to TRBJ2-3; D assignment may be TRBD1 or TRBD2 (5 bases each). The V and J ends lost 7 bases and 1 base respectively, with 15 bases between them. This CDR3 is built from 15 residues. CDR1 and CDR2 from the germline V gene are SGHTA and FQGNSA. The DNA of the CDR3 is TGTGCCAGCACTGAGGTCGGGGCCCGCACAGATACGCAGTATTTT. Encoded protein: CASTEVGARTDTQYF.

This clonotype has more than one count but fewer than ten. The chain joins TRBV5-1 to TRBJ2-1; D possibly uses TRBD1 or TRBD2 (6 bases each). V was shortened by 4 bases and J by 8 bases, with 16 bases between the two germline ends. The length of the CDR3 is 14 residues. Germline-derived CDR1 and CDR2 are SGHRS and YFSETQ. CDR3 region: CASSVGTRGDEQFF. The DNA of the CDR3 is TGCGCCAGCAGCGTCGGGACGAGGGGGGATGAGCAGTTCTTC.

The CDR3 protein is CASSLAAPGYNEQFF. CDR3 coding DNA: TGTGCCAGCAGCTTAGCTGCTCCAGGGTATAATGAGCAGTTCTTC. The rearrangement joins TRBV7-8 to TRBJ2-1; D is possibly TRBD1 (5 bases). Germline-derived CDR1 and CDR2 are SGHVS and FQNEAQ. V was clipped by 0 bases and J by 7 bases, with 13 bases between them. This CDR3 has 15 residues. The full variable domain, with the rest looked up from reference TRBV7-8 and TRBJ2-1, is GAGVSQSPRYKVAKRGQDVALRCDPISGHVSLFWYQQALGQGPEFLTYFQNEAQLDKSGLPSDRFFAERPEGSVSTLKIQRTQQEDSAVYLCASSLAAPGYNEQFFGPGTRLTVL.

This clonotype was detected a few times. The chain carries TRBV5-5 and TRBJ2-6, with D perhaps TRBD1 or TRBD2 (5 bases each). CDR3 length equals 17 residues. Deletions cut 5 bases from V and 0 bases from J, with 15 bases between. Germline assignment: CDR1 SGHKS and CDR2 YYEKEE (reference sequence). This CDR3 reads CASSTWDAYSGANVLTF. The CDR3 bases are TGTGCCAGCAGTACCTGGGACGCCTACTCTGGGGCCAACGTCCTGACTTTC.

V is TRBV5-1 and J is TRBJ2-7; D uncertain. V gave up 0 bases and J gave up 1 base, with 8 bases separating them. Germline CDR1 SGHRS, CDR2 YFSETQ. The CDR3 sequence is 14 residues long. The CDR3 bases are TGCGCCAGCAGCTTGGAACCGGTATCCTACGAGCAGTACGTC. Translating gives CASSLEPVSYEQYV.

This sequence joins TRBV7-2 and TRBJ2-1; TRBD1 matches at 10 bases. The CDR3 spans 15 residues. Germline V gene data show CDR1 as SGHTA and CDR2 as FQGNSA. J was trimmed by 4 bases and V by 5 bases; bases with no gene match: 5. In DNA form, the CDR3 reads TGTGCCAGCAGCGCGGACAGGGGGGTTTACAATGAGCAGTTCTTC. It is translated as CASSADRGVYNEQFF.

This clonotype has ten or more counts. V is TRBV15 and J is TRBJ2-7, with 11 bases that match TRBD2. Germline CDR1 and CDR2: LNHNV and YYDKDF (reference sequence). V was pared by 2 bases and J by 6 bases, with 3 bases of the junction left unmatched. The CDR3 length is 14 residues. CDR3 loop: CATSRLAGGREQYF. CDR3 nucleotide sequence: TGTGCCACCAGCAGATTAGCGGGGGGGCGCGAGCAGTACTTC.

This clonotype came up a few times. The chain has TRBV3-1 and TRBJ2-1, with D perhaps matching TRBD2 (6 bases). V lost 1 base, J lost 9 bases, and 7 bases lay in between. Germline V gene data show CDR1 as LGHDT and CDR2 as YNNKEL (reference sequence). This CDR3 is 12 amino acids long. CDR3 sequence reads: CASSQVEGEQFF. For the CDR3, the DNA is TGTGCCAGCAGCCAAGTGGAGGGTGAGCAGTTCTTC.

This clonotype was detected a few times. The chain links TRBV10-3 to TRBJ2-2; tentatively, D is TRBD1 (5 bases). CDR3 length: 14 residues. The germline V gene has CDR1 ENHRY and CDR2 SYGVKD. V lost 6 bases and J 8 bases, leaving 16 bases between the germline ends. The CDR3 reads CAIRSGHQYGELFF. CDR3 nucleotides: TGTGCCATCAGATCAGGACACCAATATGGGGAGCTGTTTTTT.

This clonotype has only a few counts. The chain recombines TRBV18 with TRBJ2-7, with 12 positions matching TRBD1. CDR3 length equals 16 residues. V gave up 5 bases and J gave up 3 bases; unmatched junction bases: 8. CDR1 and CDR2 (germline): KGHSH, LQKENI. CDR3 nucleotide sequence: TGTGCCAGCTCAACCGGGACAGGGGGCGCCGGCTACGAGCAGTACGTC. Translated, it gives CASSTGTGGAGYEQYV.

This clonotype came up a few times. V gene TRBV6-2 or TRBV6-3 combines with J gene TRBJ2-6; D not certain. The germline V gene has CDR1 MNHEY and CDR2 SVGEGT. The CDR3 runs 15 residues. V gave up 2 bases and J gave up 0 bases, with 5 bases separating them. Here the CDR3 DNA reads TGTGCCAGCAGTTACGGAAACTCTGGGGCCAACGTCCTGACTTTC. Its protein product is CASSYGNSGANVLTF.

The V gene is TRBV6-2 or TRBV6-3, the J gene TRBJ1-1, with D hard to call. The CDR3 is 13 amino acids. Germline lookup yields CDR1 MNHEY and CDR2 SVGEGT. V was clipped by 2 bases and J by 4 bases, with 8 bases between them. This CDR3 reads CASSYDGFTEAFF. CDR3 nucleotides: TGTGCCAGCAGTTACGACGGATTCACTGAAGCTTTCTTT.

This clonotype has a handful of counts. This chain links TRBV27 with TRBJ2-3; D unclear. The CDR3 length is 13 residues. Germline CDR1 MNHEY, CDR2 SMNVEV (reference sequence). The germline V and J ends were trimmed by 4 bases and 7 bases, with 12 bases remaining between them. The CDR3 DNA reads TGTGCCAGCAGTTCCCCGGGTTCGTATACGCAGTATTTT. Protein: CASSSPGSYTQYF.

This clonotype was seen a handful of times. V usage is TRBV2 and J usage is TRBJ1-6; the D gene is possibly TRBD1 (6 bases). The CDR3 is 13 amino acids. Germline values: CDR1 SNHLY, CDR2 FYNNEI. V lost 6 bases, J lost 4 bases, and 7 bases lay in between. CDR3 protein: CASSGQYNSPLHF. CDR3 DNA sequence: TGTGCCAGCAGCGGACAGTATAATTCACCCCTCCACTTT. The full variable domain, with the rest looked up from reference TRBV2 and TRBJ1-6, is EPEVTQTPSHQVTQMGQEVILRCVPISNHLYFYWYRQILGQKVEFLVSFYNNEISEKSEIFDDQFSVERPDGSNFTLKIRSTKLEDSAMYFCASSGQYNSPLHFGNGTRLTVT.

This clonotype was detected many times. V gene TRBV10-3 combines with J gene TRBJ2-3, with 9 nucleotides matching TRBD1. The CDR3 extends over 14 amino acids. V was pared by 11 bases and J by 2 bases, with 8 bases of the junction left unmatched. CDR1 and CDR2 (germline): ENHRY, SYGVKD. The DNA of the CDR3 is TGTGCCTCGAAGGGACAGGGACCCACAGATACGCAGTATTTT. Protein product: CASKGQGPTDTQYF.